The 3 T cell receptor beta chains below all came from one sample that was sequenced in a study of cytotoxic CD8 clonotypes in ibrutinib-treated CLL. Generated by immunoSEQ multiplex PCR, the TCRdb table keeps only in-frame clones and is missing some. The sample has about 30,000 clones, approximately 54% seen once. The sample here was PBMCs, taken before ibrutinib treatment. These receptors all stem from a human donor with chronic lymphocytic leukemia.

The J gene is TRBJ1-4, the V gene TRBV5-4; D gene ambiguous. V was trimmed by 2 bases and J by 8 bases, leaving 13 bases between them. This CDR3 has 14 residues. Germline V gene data show CDR1 as SGHNT and CDR2 as YYREEE (reference sequence). In DNA, the CDR3 is TGTGCCAGCAGCTTAGCTGGGAAGACCGAAAAACTGTTTTTT. Translating it yields CASSLAGKTEKLFF.

This clone has a handful of counts. V and J are TRBV4-1 and TRBJ2-3; D not certain. Trimming took 0 bases from V and 2 from J, leaving 15 bases between them. Germline V gene lookup returns CDR1 MGHRA and CDR2 YSYEKL. The CDR3 consists of 17 residues. The CDR3 here is CASSQDWSSAFTDTQYF. The CDR3 bases are TGCGCCAGCAGCCAAGATTGGTCCAGCGCGTTCACAGATACGCAGTATTTT.

The chain links TRBV18 to TRBJ2-7; 11 bases line up with TRBD1. CDR3 length: 19 residues. V trimming: 2 bases; J trimming: 0 bases; junction bases outside the gene matches: 12. Germline assignment: CDR1 KGHSH and CDR2 LQKENI. The CDR3 sequence: CASSPGPGQGVLGSYEQYF. The CDR3 bases are TGTGCCAGCTCACCAGGTCCGGGACAGGGGGTGTTGGGCTCCTACGAGCAGTACTTC.